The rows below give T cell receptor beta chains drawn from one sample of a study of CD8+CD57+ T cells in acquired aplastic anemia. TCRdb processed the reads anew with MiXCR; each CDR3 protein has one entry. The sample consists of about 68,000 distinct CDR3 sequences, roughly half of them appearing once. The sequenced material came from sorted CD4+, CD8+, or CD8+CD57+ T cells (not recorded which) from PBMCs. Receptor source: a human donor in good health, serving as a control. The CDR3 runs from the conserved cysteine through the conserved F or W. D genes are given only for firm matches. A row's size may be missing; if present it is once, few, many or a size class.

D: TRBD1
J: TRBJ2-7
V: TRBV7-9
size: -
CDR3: CASSYGTGTYEQYF
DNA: TGTGCCAGCAGCTACGGGACAGGAACCTACGAGCAGTACTTC

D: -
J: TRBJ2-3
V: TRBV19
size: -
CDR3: CASSTSSTDTQYF
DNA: TGTGCCAGTAGTACTAGCAGCACAGATACGCAGTATTTT

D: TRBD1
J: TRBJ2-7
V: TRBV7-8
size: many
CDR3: CASSLFVYDRGLSGEQYF
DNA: TGTGCCAGCAGCTTATTTGTTTACGACAGGGGGCTTTCGGGCGAGCAGTACTTC

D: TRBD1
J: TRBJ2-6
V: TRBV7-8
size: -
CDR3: CANSRDRSGANVLTF
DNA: TGTGCCAACAGCCGGGACAGGTCTGGGGCCAACGTCCTGACTTTC

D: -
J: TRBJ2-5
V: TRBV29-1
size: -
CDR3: CSARFGKQETQYF
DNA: TGCAGTGCTAGATTCGGGAAACAAGAGACCCAGTACTTC

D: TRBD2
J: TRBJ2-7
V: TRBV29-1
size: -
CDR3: CSVRLAGVYEQYF
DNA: TGCAGCGTTAGACTAGCGGGGGTATACGAGCAGTACTTC

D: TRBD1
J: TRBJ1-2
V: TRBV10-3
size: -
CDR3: CATGTGGYYGYTF
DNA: TGTGCCACCGGGACAGGGGGCTACTATGGCTACACCTTC

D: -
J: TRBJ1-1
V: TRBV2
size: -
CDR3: CASRGAEAEAFF
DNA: TGTGCCAGCAGGGGGGCAGAAGCTGAAGCTTTCTTT

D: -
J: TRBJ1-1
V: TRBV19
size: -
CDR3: CASSRKGTNTEAFF
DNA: TGTGCCAGTAGTAGAAAAGGGACGAACACTGAAGCTTTCTTT

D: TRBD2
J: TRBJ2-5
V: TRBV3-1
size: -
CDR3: CASSPGTSQETQYF
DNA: TGTGCCAGCAGCCCCGGGACTAGCCAAGAGACCCAGTACTTC

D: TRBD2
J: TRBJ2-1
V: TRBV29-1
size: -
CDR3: CSVGGGRHEQFF
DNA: TGCAGCGTTGGGGGCGGGAGGCATGAGCAGTTCTTC

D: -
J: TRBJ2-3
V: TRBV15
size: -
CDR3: CATSRGGGSTDTQYF
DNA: TGTGCCACCAGCAGAGGAGGAGGGAGCACAGATACGCAGTATTTT

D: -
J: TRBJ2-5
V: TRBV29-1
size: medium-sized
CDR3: CSGRIQETQYF
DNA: TGCAGCGGACGGATTCAGGAGACCCAGTACTTC

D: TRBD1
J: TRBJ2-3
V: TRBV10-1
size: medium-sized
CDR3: CASSPTGASTDTQYF
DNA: TGCGCCAGCAGCCCTACAGGGGCTAGCACAGATACGCAGTATTTT

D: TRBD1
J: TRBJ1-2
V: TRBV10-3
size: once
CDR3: CAIGGTGGADYGYTF
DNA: TGTGCCATCGGCGGGACAGGGGGCGCGGACTATGGCTACACCTTC

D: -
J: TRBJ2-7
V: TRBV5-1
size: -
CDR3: CASSLSASSSYEQYF
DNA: TGCGCCAGCAGCTTGTCGGCCTCAAGCTCCTACGAGCAGTACTTC

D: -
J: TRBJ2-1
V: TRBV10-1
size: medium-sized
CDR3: CASSESASPNEQFF
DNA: TGCGCCAGCAGTGAGTCGGCTTCTCCCAATGAGCAGTTCTTC

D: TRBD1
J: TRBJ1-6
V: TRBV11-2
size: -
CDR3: CATSGTENSPLHF
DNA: TGTGCCACCAGCGGGACAGAAAATTCACCCCTCCACTTT

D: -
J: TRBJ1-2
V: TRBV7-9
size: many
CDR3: CASSLDSPAGDGYAF
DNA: TGTGCCAGCAGCTTAGATAGCCCCGCGGGGGATGGCTACGCCTTC

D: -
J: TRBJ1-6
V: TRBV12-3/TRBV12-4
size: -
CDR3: CASISDGHNSPLHF
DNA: TGTGCCAGCATCTCGGACGGCCATAATTCACCCCTCCACTTT

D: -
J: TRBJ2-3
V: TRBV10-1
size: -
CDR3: CASSESGGRTDTQYF
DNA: TGCGCCAGCAGTGAGTCTGGCGGACGCACAGATACGCAGTATTTT

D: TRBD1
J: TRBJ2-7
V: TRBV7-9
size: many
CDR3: CASSLGTGDEQYF
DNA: TGTGCCAGCAGCTTAGGGACAGGGGACGAGCAGTACTTC

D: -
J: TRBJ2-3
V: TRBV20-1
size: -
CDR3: CSARLSLADTQYF
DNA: TGCAGTGCTAGGTTGAGTTTGGCAGATACGCAGTATTTT

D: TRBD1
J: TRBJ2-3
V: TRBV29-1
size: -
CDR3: CSVVPRGQDTQYF
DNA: TGCAGCGTTGTCCCTAGGGGGCAAGATACGCAGTATTTT

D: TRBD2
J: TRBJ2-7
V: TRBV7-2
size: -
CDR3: CASSSVAGAYEQYF
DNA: TGTGCCAGCAGCTCGGTAGCGGGGGCCTACGAGCAGTACTTC

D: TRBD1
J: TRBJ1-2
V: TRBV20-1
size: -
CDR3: CSANQDDRVGGGYTF
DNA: TGCAGTGCTAACCAAGATGACAGGGTAGGAGGCGGCTACACCTTC

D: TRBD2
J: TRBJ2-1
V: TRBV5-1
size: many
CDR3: CASSLNSGTTNEQFF
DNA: TGCGCCAGCAGCTTAAATAGCGGGACGACGAATGAGCAGTTCTTC

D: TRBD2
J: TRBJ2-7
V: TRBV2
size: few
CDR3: CASSDLAGDHEQYF
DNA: TGTGCCAGCAGTGATCTAGCGGGGGACCACGAGCAGTACTTC

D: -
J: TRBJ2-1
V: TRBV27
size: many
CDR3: CASSFRGVSNEQFF
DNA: TGTGCCAGCAGTTTCAGGGGAGTTTCGAATGAGCAGTTCTTC

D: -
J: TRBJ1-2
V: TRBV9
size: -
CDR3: CASSSDYGYTF
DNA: TGTGCCAGCAGCTCCGATTATGGCTACACCTTC

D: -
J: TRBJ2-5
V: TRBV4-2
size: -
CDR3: CASSSGAQETQYF
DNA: TGTGCCAGCAGCTCCGGGGCTCAAGAGACCCAGTACTTC

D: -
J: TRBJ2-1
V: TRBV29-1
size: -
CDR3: CSAAFGEVEQFF
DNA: TGCAGCGCCGCCTTTGGCGAGGTTGAGCAGTTCTTC

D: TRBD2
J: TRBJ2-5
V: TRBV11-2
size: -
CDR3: CASSYTPGGSGQETQYF
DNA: TGTGCCAGCAGCTACACCCCGGGGGGTAGCGGCCAAGAGACCCAGTACTTC

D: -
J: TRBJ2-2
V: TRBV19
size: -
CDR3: CASTGTPNTGELFF
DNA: TGTGCCAGTACTGGGACACCGAACACCGGGGAGCTGTTTTTT

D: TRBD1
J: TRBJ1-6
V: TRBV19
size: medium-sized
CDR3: CASTAGTGVTPLHF
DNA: TGTGCCAGTACCGCTGGGACAGGGGTGACGCCCCTCCACTTT

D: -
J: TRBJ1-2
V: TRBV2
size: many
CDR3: CANYGYTF
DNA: TGTGCTAACTATGGCTACACCTTC

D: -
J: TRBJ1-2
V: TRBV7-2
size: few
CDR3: CASSFTTVNYGYTF
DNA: TGTGCCAGCAGCTTTACGACAGTTAACTATGGCTACACCTTC

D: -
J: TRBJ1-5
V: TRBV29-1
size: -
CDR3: CSVKRGLNQPQHF
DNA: TGCAGCGTTAAGAGGGGCCTCAATCAGCCCCAGCATTTT

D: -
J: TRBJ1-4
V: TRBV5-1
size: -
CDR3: CASSSAGVGEKLFF
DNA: TGCGCCAGCAGCTCAGCAGGGGTTGGTGAAAAACTGTTTTTT

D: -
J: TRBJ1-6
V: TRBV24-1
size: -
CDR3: CATAPPGHPSYNSPLHF
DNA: TGTGCCACCGCACCTCCGGGACACCCCTCCTATAATTCACCCCTCCACTTT

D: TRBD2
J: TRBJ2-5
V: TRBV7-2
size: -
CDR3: CASKLAGGAQTQYF
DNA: TGTGCCAGCAAACTAGCGGGGGGGGCACAGACCCAGTACTTC

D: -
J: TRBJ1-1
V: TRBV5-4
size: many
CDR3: CASSLGEGLTEAFF
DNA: TGTGCCAGCAGCTTGGGCGAGGGCTTAACTGAAGCTTTCTTT

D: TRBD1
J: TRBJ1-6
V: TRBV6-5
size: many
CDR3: CASSSGTGISPLHF
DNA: TGTGCCAGCAGCTCCGGGACAGGGATATCACCCCTCCACTTT

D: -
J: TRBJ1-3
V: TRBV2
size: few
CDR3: CASNSEPGNTIYF
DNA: TGTGCCAGCAACAGTGAACCTGGAAACACCATATATTTT

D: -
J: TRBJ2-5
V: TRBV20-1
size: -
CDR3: CSARGSRVGQETQYF
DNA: TGCAGTGCTAGAGGCTCCAGGGTTGGCCAAGAGACCCAGTACTTC

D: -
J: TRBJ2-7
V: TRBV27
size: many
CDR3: CTSSYGVSYEQYF
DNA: TGTACCAGCAGCTACGGGGTATCCTACGAGCAGTACTTC

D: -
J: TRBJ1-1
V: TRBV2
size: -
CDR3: CASSRTGEAFF
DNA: TGTGCCAGCAGTAGGACGGGTGAAGCTTTCTTT

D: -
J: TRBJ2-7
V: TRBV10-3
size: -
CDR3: CAISEFAEQYF
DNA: TGTGCCATCAGTGAGTTTGCCGAGCAGTACTTC

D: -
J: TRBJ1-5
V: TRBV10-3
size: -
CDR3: CAISAGLANQPQHF
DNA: TGTGCCATCAGTGCGGGACTGGCAAATCAGCCCCAGCATTTT

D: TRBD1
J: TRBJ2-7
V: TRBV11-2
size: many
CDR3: CASSLGTGGRNSYEQYF
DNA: TGTGCCAGCAGCTTAGGGACAGGGGGAAGAAACTCCTACGAGCAGTACTTC

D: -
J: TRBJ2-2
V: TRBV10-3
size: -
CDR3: CAISGDRTGGELFF
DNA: TGTGCCATCAGTGGCGACAGGACCGGCGGGGAGCTGTTTTTT

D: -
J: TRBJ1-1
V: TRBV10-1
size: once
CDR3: CASSEGRGNTEAFF
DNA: TGCGCCAGCAGTGAGGGACGGGGGAACACTGAAGCTTTCTTT

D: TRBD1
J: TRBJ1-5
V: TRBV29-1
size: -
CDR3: CSVRDRGFGQPQHF
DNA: TGCAGCGTAAGGGACAGGGGGTTTGGTCAGCCCCAGCATTTT